A selection of T cell receptor beta chains follows, all from one sample in a study of blood T cell repertoires in COVID-19. Generated by immunoSEQ multiplex PCR, the TCRdb table keeps only in-frame clones and is missing some. The sample holds about 370,000 clones, more than 70% seen once. The source material was peripheral blood. The receptors originated from a woman aged 25 to 45 with COVID-19, enrolled during active disease. CDR3s include the opening cysteine and the closing phenylalanine or tryptophan. Fields, in order: J gene, D gene, clone size, V gene, CDR3 protein, CDR3 DNA. A D gene is named only where the DNA matches it firmly. Clone sizes are given selectively: once, few, many, or a class where the clone is expanded.

J gene: TRBJ2-2; D gene: TRBD1; clone size: -; V gene: TRBV19; CDR3 protein: CASSKDRMNTGELFF; CDR3 DNA: TGTGCCAGTAGTAAGGACAGGATGAACACCGGGGAGCTGTTTTTT
J gene: TRBJ2-4; D gene: -; clone size: -; V gene: TRBV28; CDR3 protein: CASSLGQNIQYF; CDR3 DNA: TGTGCCAGCAGTTTAGGGCAAAACATTCAGTACTTC
J gene: TRBJ1-2; D gene: TRBD1; clone size: -; V gene: TRBV5-1; CDR3 protein: CASSLDPGQGFGYTF; CDR3 DNA: TGCGCCAGCAGCTTGGACCCGGGACAGGGGTTTGGCTACACCTTC
J gene: TRBJ1-1; D gene: -; clone size: -; V gene: TRBV25-1; CDR3 protein: CASSDGSGTEAFF; CDR3 DNA: TGTGCCAGCAGTGATGGGTCAGGAACTGAAGCTTTCTTT
J gene: TRBJ2-3; D gene: TRBD2; clone size: -; V gene: TRBV11-3; CDR3 protein: CASSLTSGRAKDTQYF; CDR3 DNA: TGTGCCAGCAGCCTGACTAGCGGGAGGGCCAAAGATACGCAGTATTTT
J gene: TRBJ1-2; D gene: TRBD1; clone size: -; V gene: TRBV3-1/TRBV3-2; CDR3 protein: CASSRLPPDDRGAYGYTF; CDR3 DNA: TGTGCCAGCAGCCGTCTACCGCCCGATGACAGGGGGGCCTATGGCTACACCTTC
J gene: TRBJ1-1; D gene: TRBD1; clone size: -; V gene: TRBV6-6; CDR3 protein: CASTKWDRELPGEAFF; CDR3 DNA: TGTGCCAGCACTAAATGGGACAGGGAATTACCGGGTGAAGCTTTCTTT
J gene: TRBJ2-1; D gene: TRBD2; clone size: -; V gene: TRBV19; CDR3 protein: CASSTLSLLAGGPNEQFF; CDR3 DNA: TGTGCCAGTAGTACCCTATCCCTACTAGCGGGAGGCCCCAATGAGCAGTTCTTC
J gene: TRBJ1-2; D gene: TRBD1; clone size: -; V gene: TRBV29-1; CDR3 protein: CSAALGQGLGGYTF; CDR3 DNA: TGCAGCGCCGCCCTGGGACAGGGTTTAGGTGGCTACACCTTC
J gene: TRBJ2-1; D gene: TRBD1; clone size: once; V gene: TRBV5-1; CDR3 protein: CASSLDPGTAISNEQFF; CDR3 DNA: TGCGCCAGCAGCTTGGACCCAGGGACAGCGATTTCTAATGAGCAGTTCTTC
J gene: TRBJ1-6; D gene: -; clone size: -; V gene: TRBV6-5; CDR3 protein: CASSYSGTHYNSPLHF; CDR3 DNA: TGTGCCAGCAGTTACTCAGGGACACATTATAATTCACCCCTCCACTTT
J gene: TRBJ1-3; D gene: -; clone size: -; V gene: TRBV7-2; CDR3 protein: CASSLGTANSGNTIYF; CDR3 DNA: TGTGCCAGCAGCTTAGGGACAGCTAACTCTGGAAACACCATATATTTT
J gene: TRBJ2-6; D gene: -; clone size: -; V gene: TRBV5-5; CDR3 protein: CASSFPTKGGPGANVLTF; CDR3 DNA: TGTGCCAGCAGTTTTCCTACGAAGGGGGGGCCTGGGGCCAACGTCCTGACTTTC
J gene: TRBJ2-1; D gene: -; clone size: -; V gene: TRBV6-2/TRBV6-3; CDR3 protein: CASSWSPGNEQFF; CDR3 DNA: TGTGCCAGCAGTTGGTCCCCAGGCAATGAGCAGTTCTTC
J gene: TRBJ2-4; D gene: -; clone size: -; V gene: TRBV7-2; CDR3 protein: CASSSPAGTKNIQYF; CDR3 DNA: TGTGCCAGCAGCTCCCCAGCCGGGACCAAAAACATTCAGTACTTC
J gene: TRBJ1-2; D gene: -; clone size: -; V gene: TRBV20-1; CDR3 protein: CSASPGDYGYTF; CDR3 DNA: TGCAGTGCTAGTCCGGGGGACTATGGCTACACCTTC